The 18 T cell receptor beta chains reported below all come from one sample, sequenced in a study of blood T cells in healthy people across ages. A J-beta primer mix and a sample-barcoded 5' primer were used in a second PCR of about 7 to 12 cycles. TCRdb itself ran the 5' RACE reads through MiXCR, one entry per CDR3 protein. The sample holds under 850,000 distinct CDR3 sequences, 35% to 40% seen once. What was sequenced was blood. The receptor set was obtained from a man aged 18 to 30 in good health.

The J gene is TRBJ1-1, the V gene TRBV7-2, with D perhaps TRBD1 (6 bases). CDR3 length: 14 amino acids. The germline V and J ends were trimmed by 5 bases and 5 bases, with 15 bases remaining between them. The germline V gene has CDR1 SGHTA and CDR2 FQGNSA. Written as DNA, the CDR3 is TGTGCCAGCAGCCCCGGTTGGGGGCGGACTGAAGCTTTCTTT. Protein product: CASSPGWGRTEAFF. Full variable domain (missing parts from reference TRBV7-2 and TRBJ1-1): GAGVSQSPSNKVTEKGKDVELRCDPISGHTALYWYRQSLGQGLEFLIYFQGNSAPDKSGLPSDRFSAERTGGSVSTLTIQRTQQEDSAVYLCASSPGWGRTEAFFGQGTRLTVV.

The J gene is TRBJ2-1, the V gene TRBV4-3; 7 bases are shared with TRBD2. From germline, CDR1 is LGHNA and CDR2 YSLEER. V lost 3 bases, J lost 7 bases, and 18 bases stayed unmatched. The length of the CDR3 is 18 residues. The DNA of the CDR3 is TGCGCCAGCAGCCACCCGCTCCGGGGGGAGATGGGTCGGAATGAGCAGTTCTTC. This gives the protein CASSHPLRGEMGRNEQFF.

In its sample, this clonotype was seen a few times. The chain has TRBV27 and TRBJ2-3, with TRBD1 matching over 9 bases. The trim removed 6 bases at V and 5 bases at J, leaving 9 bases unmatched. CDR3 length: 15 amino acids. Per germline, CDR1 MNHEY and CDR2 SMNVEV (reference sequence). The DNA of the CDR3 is TGTGCCAGCAGCATCGGACAGGGGAATCGAGATACGCAGTATTTT. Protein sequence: CASSIGQGNRDTQYF.

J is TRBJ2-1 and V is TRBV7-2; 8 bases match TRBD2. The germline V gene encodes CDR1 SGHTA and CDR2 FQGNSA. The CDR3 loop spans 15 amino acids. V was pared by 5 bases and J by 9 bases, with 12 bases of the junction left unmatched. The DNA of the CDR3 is TGTGCCAGCAGCCCCGGGACTAGGTTGCGGGTTGAGCAGTTCTTC. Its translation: CASSPGTRLRVEQFF. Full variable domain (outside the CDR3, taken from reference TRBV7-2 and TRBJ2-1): GAGVSQSPSNKVTEKGKDVELRCDPISGHTALYWYRQSLGQGLEFLIYFQGNSAPDKSGLPSDRFSAERTGGSVSTLTIQRTQQEDSAVYLCASSPGTRLRVEQFFGPGTRLTVL.

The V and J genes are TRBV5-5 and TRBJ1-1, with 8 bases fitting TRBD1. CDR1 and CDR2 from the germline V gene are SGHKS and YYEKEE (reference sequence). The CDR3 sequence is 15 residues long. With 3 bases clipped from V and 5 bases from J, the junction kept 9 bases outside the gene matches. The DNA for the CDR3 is TGTGCCAGCAGCTCCAAGACAGGGGTTGGGACTGAAGCTTTCTTT. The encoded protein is CASSSKTGVGTEAFF.

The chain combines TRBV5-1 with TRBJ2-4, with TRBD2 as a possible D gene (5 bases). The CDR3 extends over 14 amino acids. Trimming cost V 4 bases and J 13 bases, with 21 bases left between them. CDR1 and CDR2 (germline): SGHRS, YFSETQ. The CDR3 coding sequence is TGCGCCAGCAGCGTGGGCGGGCGACCCAATGAGCAGTACTTC. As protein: CASSVGGRPNEQYF.

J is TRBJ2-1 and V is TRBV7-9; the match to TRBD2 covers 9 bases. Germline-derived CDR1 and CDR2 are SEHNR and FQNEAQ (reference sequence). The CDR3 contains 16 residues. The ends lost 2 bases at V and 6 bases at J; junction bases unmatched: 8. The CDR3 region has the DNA TGTGCCAGCAGCTTATGGGGTAGCGGGGGTGTCAATGAGCAGTTCTTC. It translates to CASSLWGSGGVNEQFF.

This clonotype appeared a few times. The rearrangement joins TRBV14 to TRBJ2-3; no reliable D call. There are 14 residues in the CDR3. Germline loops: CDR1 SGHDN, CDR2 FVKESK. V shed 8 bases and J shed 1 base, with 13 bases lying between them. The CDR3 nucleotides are TGTGCCAGCTCTCGGCAGGCGCGCACAGATACGCAGTATTTT. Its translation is CASSRQARTDTQYF.

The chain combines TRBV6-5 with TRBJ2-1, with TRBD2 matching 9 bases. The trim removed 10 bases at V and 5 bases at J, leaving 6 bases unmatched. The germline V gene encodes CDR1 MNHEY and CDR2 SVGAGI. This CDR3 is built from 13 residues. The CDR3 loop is CATKRGVHNEQFF. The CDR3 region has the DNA TGTGCCACCAAGCGGGGGGTCCACAATGAGCAGTTCTTC.

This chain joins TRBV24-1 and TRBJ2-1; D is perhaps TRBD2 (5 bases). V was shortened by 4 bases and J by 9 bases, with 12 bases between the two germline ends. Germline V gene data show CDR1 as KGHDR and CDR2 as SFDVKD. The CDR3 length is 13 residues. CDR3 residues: CATSERVLGEQFF. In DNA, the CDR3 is TGTGCCACCAGTGAGAGGGTTCTGGGTGAGCAGTTCTTC.

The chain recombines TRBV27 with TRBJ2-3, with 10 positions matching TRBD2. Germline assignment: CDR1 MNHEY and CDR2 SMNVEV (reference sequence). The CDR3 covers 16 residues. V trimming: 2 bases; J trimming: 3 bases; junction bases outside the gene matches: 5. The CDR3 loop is CASSLRGLAWTDTQYF. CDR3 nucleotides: TGTGCCAGCAGTTTAAGGGGACTAGCGTGGACAGATACGCAGTATTTT.

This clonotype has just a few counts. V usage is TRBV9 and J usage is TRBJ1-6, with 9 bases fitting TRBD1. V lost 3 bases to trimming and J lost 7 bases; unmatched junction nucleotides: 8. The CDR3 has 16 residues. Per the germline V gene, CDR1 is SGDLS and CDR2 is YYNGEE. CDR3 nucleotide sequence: TGTGCCAGCAGCGCGGGTTATGGGACAGGGAATTCACCCCTCCACTTT. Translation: CASSAGYGTGNSPLHF. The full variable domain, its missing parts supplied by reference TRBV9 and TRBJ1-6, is DSGVTQTPKHLITATGQRVTLRCSPRSGDLSVYWYQQSLDQGLQFLIQYYNGEERAKGNILERFSAQQFPDLHSELNLSSLELGDSALYFCASSAGYGTGNSPLHFGNGTRLTVT.

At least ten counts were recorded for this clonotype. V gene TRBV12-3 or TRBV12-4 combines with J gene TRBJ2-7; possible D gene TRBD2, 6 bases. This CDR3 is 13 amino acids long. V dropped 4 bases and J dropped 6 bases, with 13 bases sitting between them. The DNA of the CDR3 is TGTGCCAGCAGTTCACCGACTAGTCCCGAGCAGTACTTC. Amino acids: CASSSPTSPEQYF.

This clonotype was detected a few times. The CDR3 reads CASSQNPGRLYEQYF. As DNA, the CDR3 is TGTGCCAGCAGCCAAAACCCCGGGAGGCTCTACGAGCAGTACTTC. This chain joins TRBV3-1 and TRBJ2-7; 7 bases fit TRBD2. The CDR3 length is 15 residues. The J segment lost 3 bases and the V segment lost 2 bases, leaving 7 bases of the junction unmatched. CDR1 LGHDT and CDR2 YNNKEL come from the germline V gene (reference sequence).

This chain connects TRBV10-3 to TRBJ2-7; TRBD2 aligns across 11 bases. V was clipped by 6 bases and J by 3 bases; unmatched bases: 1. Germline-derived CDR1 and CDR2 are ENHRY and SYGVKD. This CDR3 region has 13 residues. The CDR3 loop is CAIRTSGVYEQYF. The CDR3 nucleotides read TGTGCCATCAGGACTAGCGGGGTCTACGAGCAGTACTTC.

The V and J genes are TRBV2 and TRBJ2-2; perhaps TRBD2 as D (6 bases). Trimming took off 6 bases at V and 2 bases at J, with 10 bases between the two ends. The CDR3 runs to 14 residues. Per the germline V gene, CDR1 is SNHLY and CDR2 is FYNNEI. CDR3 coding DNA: TGTGCCAGCAGGCGGAGGGACAACACCGGGGAGCTGTTTTTT. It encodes CASRRRDNTGELFF.

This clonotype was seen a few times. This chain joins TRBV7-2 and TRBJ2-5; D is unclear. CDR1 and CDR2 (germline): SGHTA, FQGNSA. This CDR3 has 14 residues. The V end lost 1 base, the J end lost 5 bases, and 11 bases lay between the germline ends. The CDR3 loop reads CASSLVGYEETQYF. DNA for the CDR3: TGTGCCAGCAGCTTAGTCGGGTATGAGGAGACCCAGTACTTC.

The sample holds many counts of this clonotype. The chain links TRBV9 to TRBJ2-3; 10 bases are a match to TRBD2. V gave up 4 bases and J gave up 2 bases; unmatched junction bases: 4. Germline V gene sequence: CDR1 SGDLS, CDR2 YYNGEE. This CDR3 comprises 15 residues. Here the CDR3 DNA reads TGTGCCAGCAGCAAAGGACTAGCGGCCACAGATACGCAGTATTTT. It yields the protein CASSKGLAATDTQYF.